The 23 T cell receptor beta chains below come from one sample, sequenced in a study of identical twins. A single record per CDR3 protein comes from TCRdb applying MiXCR to the 5' RACE reads. The sample lists just under 550,000 distinct CDR3 sequences, over 12% occurring once. In addition, the sample was reused for a study of yellow fever vaccine responses in identical twins.

What was sequenced was CD4+ T cells sorted from blood. The receptors were sampled from a woman under 30 in good health.

This chain uses TRBV6-1 with TRBJ2-2, with 7 bases aligning to TRBD2. The germline V gene encodes CDR1 MNHNS and CDR2 SASEGT. The length of the CDR3 is 17 residues. J gave up 2 bases and V 8 bases, and 14 bases lay outside the gene matches. The CDR3 sequence is CASLGTNYRTNTGELFF. In nucleotides, the CDR3 is TGTGCCAGCTTAGGGACTAACTACCGAACTAACACCGGGGAGCTGTTTTTT.

The gene calls are TRBV10-3 and TRBJ2-3; D call uncertain. Germline V gene lookup returns CDR1 ENHRY and CDR2 SYGVKD. V lost 2 bases, J lost 11 bases, and 8 bases lay in between. The CDR3 is 11 amino acids. The CDR3 spells CAISEADLQYF. The DNA of the CDR3 is TGTGCCATCAGTGAGGCGGATTTGCAGTATTTT.

The rearrangement joins TRBV3-1 to TRBJ2-2, with TRBD2 identical over 11 bases. With V trimmed by 5 bases and J by 7 bases, 9 bases remained unmatched. CDR3 length: 16 residues. CDR1 is LGHDT, CDR2 YNNKEL, per germline (reference sequence). CDR3 loop: CASSKNSGGAIGELFF. CDR3 DNA sequence: TGTGCCAGCAGCAAAAATAGCGGGGGGGCGATCGGGGAGCTGTTTTTT.

This clonotype has ten or more counts. This chain joins TRBV7-3 and TRBJ2-2; no clear D. Trimming shortened V by 5 bases and J by 2 bases, and 3 bases separated the two germline ends. Germline-derived CDR1 and CDR2 are SGHTA and FQGTGA. This CDR3 comprises 12 residues. The CDR3: CASSANTGELFF. The CDR3 DNA is TGTGCCAGCAGCGCAAACACCGGGGAGCTGTTTTTT.

This clonotype was seen only a few times. The CDR3 DNA sequence: TGTGCCAGCAGTTTTTGGGCTAGCGGGAGGGCCGTTGAGCAGTTCTTC. Its protein product is CASSFWASGRAVEQFF. This rearrangement joins TRBV12-3 or TRBV12-4 to TRBJ2-1; 12 positions match TRBD2. The CDR3 covers 16 residues. V lost 3 bases and J lost 9; bases outside the gene matches: 9.

This chain joins TRBV6-1 and TRBJ2-7; 11 bases agree with TRBD1. The CDR3 is 15 amino acids. With V trimmed by 2 bases and J by 3 bases, 3 bases remained unmatched. Germline V gene sequence: CDR1 MNHNS, CDR2 SASEGT. CDR3 amino acids: CASSEPGQGGYEQYF. The CDR3 DNA reads as TGTGCCAGCAGTGAACCGGGACAGGGGGGCTACGAGCAGTACTTC.

V and J are TRBV18 and TRBJ1-4; D ambiguous. This CDR3 is 13 amino acids long. Germline-derived CDR1 and CDR2 are KGHSH and LQKENI. V was shortened by 3 bases and J by 4 bases, with 6 bases between the two germline ends. The CDR3 DNA reads TGTGCCAGCTCACCGGTACTTAATGAAAAACTGTTTTTT. This encodes CASSPVLNEKLFF. Looking up the rest from reference TRBV18 and TRBJ1-4 gives the full variable domain: NAGVMQNPRHLVRRRGQEARLRCSPMKGHSHVYWYRQLPEEGLKFMVYLQKENIIDESGMPKERFSAEFPKEGPSILRIQQVVRGDSAAYFCASSPVLNEKLFFGSGTQLSVL.

This clonotype was observed at least ten times. The CDR3 here is CASSPGQGAFEQYF. The CDR3 DNA reads TGTGCCAGCAGCCCCGGACAGGGAGCCTTCGAGCAGTACTTC. The genes are TRBV12-3 or TRBV12-4 and TRBJ2-7, with 8 bases aligning to TRBD1. V gave up 6 bases and J gave up 6 bases; unmatched junction bases: 10. There are 14 residues in the CDR3.

V and J are TRBV6-5 and TRBJ2-3; D uncertain. Between the trimmed V and J ends, which lost 3 bases and 0 bases, there was a span of 10 bases. Germline V gene sequence: CDR1 MNHEY, CDR2 SVGAGI. The CDR3 is 15 amino acids. CDR3 region: CASSYLGGSTDTQYF. The CDR3 DNA is TGTGCCAGCAGTTATCTGGGTGGTAGCACAGATACGCAGTATTTT.

This clonotype has just a few counts. The V call is TRBV7-9, the J call TRBJ2-1, with D maybe TRBD2 (5 bases). The CDR3 loop spans 13 amino acids. V lost 6 bases to trimming and J lost 5 bases, with 11 bases between them. Looked up from germline, CDR1 is SEHNR and CDR2 is FQNEAQ (reference sequence). CDR3 sequence: CASSDLRDNEQFF. The CDR3 coding sequence is TGTGCCAGCAGTGACCTGCGGGACAATGAGCAGTTCTTC.

The chain is built from TRBV5-1 and TRBJ2-3; 7 nucleotides align to TRBD2. CDR3 size: 17 residues. The germline gives CDR1 SGHRS, CDR2 YFSETQ. J was trimmed by 3 bases and V by 0 bases; bases with no gene match: 10. The CDR3: CASSLELGGSTTDTQYF. The CDR3, as DNA: TGCGCCAGCAGCTTGGAATTGGGCGGGAGTACGACAGATACGCAGTATTTT.

J is TRBJ1-2 and V is TRBV5-5; D is perhaps TRBD1 (5 bases). CDR3 length: 16 residues. CDR1 is SGHKS and CDR2 is YYEKEE in the germline V gene (reference sequence). Trimming stripped 2 bases from V and 10 bases from J, with 24 bases between. The CDR3 sequence is CASSLLSGPWVRVYTF. In DNA form, the CDR3 reads TGTGCCAGCAGCTTACTATCAGGGCCTTGGGTGCGTGTCTACACCTTC.

Concerning this clonotype: At one end the junction does not follow the germline gene, possibly because of a read error. This chain joins TRBV5-1 and TRBJ2-2, with D tentatively TRBD2 (6 bases). The CDR3 runs to 14 residues. Germline V lookup: CDR1 SGHRS, CDR2 YFSETQ. CDR3 nucleotide sequence: TGCGCCAGCAGCTTGTTAGCGGACACCGGGGAGCAGTTTTTT. This sequence encodes CASSLLADTGEQFF.

This clonotype turned up a few times. The chain recombines TRBV12-3 or TRBV12-4 with TRBJ1-2; D gene uncertain. Between the trimmed V and J ends, which lost 4 bases and 8 bases, there was a span of 14 bases. This CDR3 comprises 13 residues. Written as DNA, the CDR3 is TGTGCCAGCAGTTCAACGGCGGGTGGCGGCTACACCTTC. Translating gives CASSSTAGGGYTF.

This chain uses TRBV3-1 with TRBJ2-2, with D maybe TRBD1 (5 bases). The V end lost 2 bases, the J end lost 2 bases, and 21 bases lay between the germline ends. Germline CDR1 and CDR2: LGHDT and YNNKEL (reference sequence). The CDR3 contains 19 residues. In DNA form, the CDR3 reads TGTGCCAGCAGCCAACAACGAGCAGGGAACAGCCTAAACACCGGGGAGCTGTTTTTT. As protein: CASSQQRAGNSLNTGELFF.

This chain connects TRBV3-1 to TRBJ2-1; 7 bases line up with TRBD1. Germline assignment: CDR1 LGHDT and CDR2 YNNKEL (reference sequence). CDR3 length: 14 residues. Trimming took 6 bases from V and 8 from J; bases not matched to a gene: 10. DNA of the CDR3: TGTGCCAGCAGTCTAACGACAGGGATCGATGAGCAGTTCTTC. Amino acid sequence: CASSLTTGIDEQFF.

In this sample, this clonotype turned up a few times. The chain combines TRBV6-5 with TRBJ2-5; 8 bases map to TRBD1. The CDR3 spans 15 residues. Per germline, CDR1 MNHEY and CDR2 SVGAGI. The junction had 3 bases not matched to a gene; V was cut back by 2 bases and J by 1 base. CDR3 sequence: CASSYTGQGQETQYF. In DNA form, the CDR3 reads TGTGCCAGCAGTTACACCGGACAGGGCCAAGAGACCCAGTACTTC.

There are a few counts of this clonotype. The gene calls are TRBV20-1 and TRBJ2-4; 9 bases align to TRBD2. The trim removed 5 bases at V and 9 bases at J, leaving 11 bases unmatched. The CDR3 runs 14 residues. Germline values: CDR1 DFQATT, CDR2 SNEGSKA (reference sequence). The CDR3 DNA reads TGCAGTGCTCCCCTTAGCGGGGGACGACCCATTCAGTACTTC. Translation gives CSAPLSGGRPIQYF.

CDR3 loop: CASRDGTSGLFSYNEQFF. DNA of the CDR3: TGTGCCAGCAGAGATGGTACTAGCGGACTTTTCTCCTACAATGAGCAGTTCTTC. The chain uses TRBV12-3 or TRBV12-4 and TRBJ2-1; 8 bases are shared with TRBD2. The V segment lost 6 bases and the J segment 0 bases; nucleotides outside the gene matches: 13. The CDR3 runs 18 residues.

This clonotype was observed a handful of times. This chain connects TRBV9 to TRBJ2-1; 9 bases are shared with TRBD1. The CDR3 spans 16 residues. CDR1 and CDR2 (germline): SGDLS, YYNGEE. J lost 7 bases, V lost 0 bases, and 8 bases had no gene match. The CDR3 reads CASSVGTGVLINEQFF. CDR3 nucleotide sequence: TGTGCCAGCAGCGTAGGGACAGGGGTATTAATTAATGAGCAGTTCTTC.

This clonotype has a count of ten or more. The CDR3 DNA is TGTGCCAGCAGCTTAGAAGGGGGTTCCACTGAAGCTTTCTTT. It is translated as CASSLEGGSTEAFF. The chain uses TRBV11-2 and TRBJ1-1, with D perhaps matching TRBD1 (6 bases). Trimming pared 0 bases from V and 4 bases from J, leaving 9 bases between. The CDR3 has 14 residues. The germline gives CDR1 SGHAT, CDR2 FQNNGV.

The CDR3 bases are TGTGCCAGCAGTGAGGGACAGTCCCACTCCAAGCAGTACTTC. It encodes CASSEGQSHSKQYF. This sequence joins TRBV6-1 and TRBJ2-7; 7 bases line up with TRBD1. Germline CDR1 is MNHNS and CDR2 is SASEGT. J lost 8 bases, V lost 3 bases, and 10 bases had no gene match. The CDR3 loop spans 14 amino acids.

This clonotype was detected a few times. The J gene is TRBJ2-1, the V gene TRBV28, with 8 bases identical to TRBD2. Germline values: CDR1 MDHEN, CDR2 SYDVKM. Trimming at V came to 6 bases and at J to 7 bases, leaving 8 bases not matched to a gene. The CDR3 sequence is 14 residues long. CDR3 nucleotide sequence: TGTGCCAGCAGCTCCGGGACTAGACCTAATGAGCAGTTCTTC. It specifies CASSSGTRPNEQFF.